The next 29 T cell receptor beta chains were all read from a single sample in a study of T cell responses to AZD1222 COVID-19 vaccine. The data were produced by immunoSEQ multiplex PCR, yet TCRdb's version contains in-frame clones alone and is incomplete. This sample has about 180,000 clones, with roughly nine tenths found just once. Here the sequenced sample was peripheral blood, taken on day 0 of AZD1222 vaccination. Every receptor here comes from an adult in good health.

This clone is a singleton in its sample. The chain recombines TRBV12-3 or TRBV12-4 with TRBJ2-1; D unclear. V lost 6 bases to trimming and J lost 2 bases, with 8 bases between them. The CDR3 runs to 13 residues. In DNA, the CDR3 is TGTGCCAGCAGGACCAATACCTACAATGAGCAGTTCTTC. Amino acid sequence: CASRTNTYNEQFF.

The V call is TRBV3-1 (or the pseudogene TRBV3-2), the J call TRBJ1-4, with TRBD1 matching 9 bases. CDR1 and CDR2 (germline): LGHDT, YNNKEL (reference sequence). Unmatched junction bases numbered 5, after V lost 4 bases and J lost 8 bases. The CDR3 has 14 residues. CDR3 residues: CASSLWDRDEKLFF. The CDR3 nucleotides read TGTGCCAGCAGCCTGTGGGACAGGGACGAAAAACTGTTTTTT.

The genes are TRBV6-5 and TRBJ1-5, with D unresolved. Per germline, CDR1 MNHEY and CDR2 SVGAGI. The ends were cut back, 6 bases at V and 3 bases at J, with 9 bases in the middle. CDR3 length equals 13 residues. In DNA form, the CDR3 reads TGTGCCAGCAGCGATCCTCCCAATCAGCCCCAGCATTTT. Translating gives CASSDPPNQPQHF.

V gene TRBV7-2 combines with J gene TRBJ1-2, with D maybe TRBD1 (6 bases). V shed 0 bases and J shed 6 bases, with 11 bases lying between them. The germline CDR1 and CDR2 sequences are SGHTA and FQGNSA. The CDR3 contains 14 residues. The CDR3 reads CASSLAQAGDGYTF. The DNA for the CDR3 is TGTGCCAGCAGCTTAGCACAGGCAGGGGATGGCTACACCTTC.

The chain combines TRBV18 with TRBJ2-2; TRBD2 matches 8 bases. There are 18 residues in the CDR3. Germline CDR1 and CDR2: KGHSH and LQKENI. After removal of 4 bases from V and 5 bases from J, the junction contained 15 bases not matched to a gene. The CDR3 DNA reads as TGTGCCAGCTCACTCAGTCGGCAAGCGGGAGATCGGACCGGGGAGCTGTTTTTT. It is translated as CASSLSRQAGDRTGELFF.

In regard to this clone: At one boundary the junction diverges from the germline segment, which might be a read error. V usage is TRBV7-7 and J usage is TRBJ2-2; tentatively, D is TRBD1 (7 bases). In germline, CDR1 is SSHAT, CDR2 FNYEAQ (reference sequence). The CDR3 sequence is 20 residues long. The chain's CDR3 is CASSLRGGISGATNTGELFF. CDR3 DNA: TGTGCTAGCAGCTTAAGAGGGGGCATTAGCGGAGCCACGAACACCGGGGAGCTGTTTTTT.

The CDR3 reads CASSVDRGKLFF. The CDR3 DNA is TGTGCCAGCAGTGTGGACAGGGGAAAACTGTTTTTT. The chain uses TRBV2 and TRBJ1-4; TRBD1 matches 9 bases. Germline CDR1 and CDR2: SNHLY and FYNNEI. J was trimmed by 10 bases and V by 4 bases; bases with no gene match: 1. The CDR3 consists of 12 residues.

The rearrangement links TRBV19 to TRBJ1-2; D not certain. V was shortened by 1 base and J by 4 bases, with 10 bases between the two germline ends. The CDR3 spans 14 residues. CDR1 and CDR2 from the germline V gene are LNHDA and SQIVND (reference sequence). CDR3 in amino acids: CASSIGQYIYGYTF. CDR3 coding DNA: TGTGCCAGTAGTATAGGCCAATACATCTATGGCTACACCTTC.

The chain employs TRBV5-1 and TRBJ1-6, with 8 bases that match TRBD1. Germline V CDR1 and CDR2: SGHRS, YFSETQ. J was trimmed by 1 base and V by 5 bases; bases with no gene match: 5. There are 16 residues in the CDR3. The CDR3 DNA is TGCGCCAGCAGACCAACAGGGGGGTCCTATAATTCACCCCTCCACTTT. This codes for CASRPTGGSYNSPLHF.

The chain recombines TRBV9 with TRBJ2-2, with TRBD1 matching 8 bases. This CDR3 is 17 amino acids long. J was trimmed by 2 bases and V by 0 bases; bases with no gene match: 6. Germline V gene lookup returns CDR1 SGDLS and CDR2 YYNGEE. The CDR3 protein is CASSVARQGYNTGELFF. CDR3 DNA: TGTGCCAGCAGCGTAGCGAGACAGGGGTATAACACCGGGGAGCTGTTTTTT.

The chain links TRBV7-2 to TRBJ2-7; possibly TRBD1 or TRBD2 for D (6 bases each). This CDR3 has 14 residues. Germline V gene sequence: CDR1 SGHTA, CDR2 FQGNSA. The V end was cut by 3 bases, the J end by 4 bases, with 13 bases between. The CDR3 region has the DNA TGTGCCAGCAGCTTGGGGGGCACAGATTACGAGCAGTACTTC. It specifies CASSLGGTDYEQYF.

The gene calls are TRBV7-2 and TRBJ1-1, with unresolved D. CDR3 length: 13 residues. V was clipped by 3 bases and J by 3 bases, with 8 bases between them. CDR1 and CDR2 from the germline V gene are SGHTA and FQGNSA. In DNA form, the CDR3 reads TGTGCCAGCAGCTTTAATCTTGACACTGAAGCTTTCTTT. Amino acids: CASSFNLDTEAFF.

The gene calls are TRBV6-1 and TRBJ2-1; 8 positions agree with TRBD2. J lost 5 bases, V lost 2 bases, and 8 bases had no gene match. CDR3 length: 16 amino acids. Germline assignment: CDR1 MNHNS and CDR2 SASEGT. CDR3 nucleotide sequence: TGTGCCAGCAGTGAATTAGCGGGGAGGACTAACAATGAGCAGTTCTTC. It encodes CASSELAGRTNNEQFF.

This rearrangement joins TRBV3-1 (or the pseudogene TRBV3-2) to TRBJ2-2; D gene unclear. The CDR3 contains 16 residues. V lost 0 bases and J lost 0, with 8 bases in between. Germline V gene lookup returns CDR1 LGHDT and CDR2 YNNKEL (reference sequence). The CDR3 loop is CASSQESGPNTGELFF. As DNA, the CDR3 is TGTGCCAGCAGCCAAGAATCCGGCCCGAACACCGGGGAGCTGTTTTTT.

The chain carries TRBV29-1 and TRBJ1-2; 8 bases are shared with TRBD1. The trim removed 6 bases at V and 8 bases at J, leaving 11 bases unmatched. The CDR3 extends over 13 amino acids. Germline CDR1 reads SQVTM; CDR2 reads ANQGSEA. The CDR3 DNA follows: TGCAGCGTGGGGACAGGTACGATTGGAGGCTACACCTTC. It is translated as CSVGTGTIGGYTF. Based on the CDR3 plus reference TRBV29-1 and TRBJ1-2, the full variable domain is SAVISQKPSRDICQRGTSLTIQCQVDSQVTMMFWYRQQPGQSLTLIATANQGSEATYESGFVIDKFPISRPNLTFSTLTVSNMSPEDSSIYLCSVGTGTIGGYTFGSGTRLTVV.

This clone is a singleton in its sample. This chain connects TRBV14 to TRBJ2-3; no clear D. Germline CDR1 SGHDN, CDR2 FVKESK. The V gene lost 3 bases and the J gene lost 7 bases, with 11 bases spanning the gap. CDR3 length: 13 amino acids. CDR3 bases: TGTGCCAGCAGCCAGTCCTCCTGGAATACGCAGTATTTT. Amino acid sequence: CASSQSSWNTQYF. Supplemented by reference TRBV14 and TRBJ2-3, the full variable domain reads EAGVTQFPSHSVIEKGQTVTLRCDPISGHDNLYWYRRVMGKEIKFLLHFVKESKQDESGMPNNRFLAERTGGTYSTLKVQPAELEDSGVYFCASSQSSWNTQYFGPGTRLTVL.

CDR3: CAWSLGEATSKPQHF. Here the CDR3 DNA reads TGTGCCTGGAGCCTAGGCGAAGCCACAAGCAAGCCCCAGCATTTT. The chain combines TRBV30 with TRBJ1-5, with D unclear. Trimming took off 3 bases at V and 8 bases at J, with 20 bases between the two ends. CDR1 is GTSNPN and CDR2 is SVGIG in the germline V gene (reference sequence). The CDR3 sequence is 15 residues long.

The chain links TRBV6-7 to TRBJ1-2; D not certain. TRBV6-7 is treated as an ORF (open reading frame) with a function not yet certain. CDR3 length: 11 amino acids. Deletions cut 5 bases from V and 8 bases from J, with 9 bases between. CDR3 nucleotides: TGTGCCAGCAGTAAACACTGGGGCTACACCTTC. It translates to CASSKHWGYTF.

The V gene is TRBV10-3, the J gene TRBJ2-2; D gene uncertain. Trimming cost V 11 bases and J 5 bases, with 12 bases left between them. The CDR3 sequence is 12 residues long. The V gene's germline CDR1 is ENHRY and CDR2 SYGVKD. Here the CDR3 DNA reads TGTGCCGTTGCCCAGGTGACCGGGGAGCTGTTTTTT. Translated: CAVAQVTGELFF.

This chain joins TRBV7-3 and TRBJ2-4; D unclear. CDR3 length: 16 amino acids. Per the germline V gene, CDR1 is SGHTA and CDR2 is FQGTGA. V lost 6 bases to trimming and J lost 1 base, with 16 bases between them. CDR3 nucleotide sequence: TGTGCCAGCAGATCCATGGATGCTGTGGCCAAAAACATTCAGTACTTC. Encoded protein: CASRSMDAVAKNIQYF.

The rearrangement joins TRBV28 to TRBJ1-1; 8 nucleotides line up with TRBD1. In germline, CDR1 is MDHEN, CDR2 SYDVKM. Trimming at V came to 4 bases and at J to 12 bases, leaving 13 bases not matched to a gene. The CDR3 runs 14 residues. The CDR3 DNA sequence: TGTGCCAGCAGTTATAGAGCAGGGGGCGTGCGGTCTTTCTTT. Translating gives CASSYRAGGVRSFF.

J is TRBJ2-2 and V is TRBV18; 7 positions match TRBD1. The CDR3 covers 16 residues. Germline loops: CDR1 KGHSH, CDR2 LQKENI. V lost 4 bases and J lost 1; bases outside the gene matches: 6. The CDR3 DNA reads as TGTGCCAGCTCACACCCGACAGGGATGAACACCGGGGAGCTGTTTTTT. Translated, it gives CASSHPTGMNTGELFF.

This clone came up a few times. The chain couples TRBV28 to TRBJ1-2; no definite D call. Deletions cut 4 bases from V and 1 base from J, with 4 bases between. CDR3 length: 12 residues. Germline V gives CDR1 MDHEN, CDR2 SYDVKM. CDR3 DNA sequence: TGTGCCAGCAGTTCAGTTAACTATGGCTACACCTTC. This translates into CASSSVNYGYTF.

The rearrangement joins TRBV28 to TRBJ2-1, with 9 bases aligning to TRBD2. Germline-derived CDR1 and CDR2 are MDHEN and SYDVKM. The CDR3 runs to 14 residues. V was clipped by 11 bases and J by 6 bases; unmatched bases: 11. For the CDR3, the DNA is TGTGCCGGCTCAGTAGCGGGAGAGATCAATGAGCAGTTCTTC. It translates to CAGSVAGEINEQFF. The full variable domain, completed using reference TRBV28 and TRBJ2-1, is DVKVTQSSRYLVKRTGEKVFLECVQDMDHENMFWYRQDPGLGLRLIYFSYDVKMKEKGDIPEGYSVSREKKERFSLILESASTNQTSMYLCAGSVAGEINEQFFGPGTRLTVL.

The chain carries TRBV5-5 and TRBJ2-7, with D perhaps TRBD1 or TRBD2 (5 bases each). The CDR3 is 16 residues long. Germline loops: CDR1 SGHKS, CDR2 YYEKEE (reference sequence). The ends were cut back, 0 bases at V and 1 base at J, with 14 bases in the middle. The CDR3 DNA reads as TGTGCCAGCAGCTTGGTCCCCCGGGACGGATCCTACGAGCAGTACGTC. Residues: CASSLVPRDGSYEQYV.

CDR3 sequence: CASSIKADYGYTF. CDR3 nucleotide sequence: TGTGCCAGTAGTATAAAGGCCGATTATGGCTACACCTTC. This chain joins TRBV19 and TRBJ1-2; the D is unclear. There are 13 residues in the CDR3. From germline, CDR1 is LNHDA and CDR2 SQIVND (reference sequence). Deletions cut 2 bases from V and 5 bases from J, with 9 bases between.

V usage is TRBV30 and J usage is TRBJ2-1; TRBD2 matches at 10 bases. The V segment lost 2 bases and the J segment 10 bases; nucleotides outside the gene matches: 8. This CDR3 is built from 14 residues. Germline V gives CDR1 GTSNPN, CDR2 SVGIG (reference sequence). The CDR3 protein is CAWSSLAGAGEQFF. Written as DNA, the CDR3 is TGTGCCTGGAGTTCCCTAGCGGGGGCCGGCGAGCAGTTCTTC.

Only one count was recorded for this clone. The genes are TRBV3-1 (or the pseudogene TRBV3-2) and TRBJ2-7, with 8 bases aligning to TRBD2. The CDR3 consists of 15 residues. Germline trimming cut 2 bases from V and 2 bases from J; bases unmatched to any gene: 5. CDR1 is LGHDT, CDR2 YNNKEL, per germline (reference sequence). In nucleotides, the CDR3 is TGTGCCAGCAGCCAAACGGCTAGCGGGCCCTACGAGCAGTACTTC. Translating gives CASSQTASGPYEQYF.

The chain is built from TRBV4-1 and TRBJ1-1, with D possibly TRBD1 on 6 matching bases. V was cut by 3 bases and J by 10 bases, with 18 bases left in between. The CDR3 is made up of 14 amino acids. Germline values: CDR1 MGHRA, CDR2 YSYEKL. CDR3 amino acids: CASSHPGGQYLAFF. CDR3 bases: TGCGCCAGCAGCCACCCGGGGGGCCAATACTTAGCTTTCTTT.